The 21 T cell receptor beta chains presented below share a single source sample, sequenced in a study of CD8+ T cells in alopecia areata. RNA extraction and reverse transcription yielded cDNA as sequencing template. TCRdb's table, derived via immunoSEQ multiplex PCR, lists solely in-frame clones and lacks some. The table shows around 97,000 clones, with roughly 53% occurring only once. The sequencing input was CD4+ T cells sorted from blood. These TCRs come from a human donor in good health.

This sequence joins TRBV7-2 and TRBJ2-5, with 9 bases identical to TRBD2. The V segment lost 5 bases and the J segment 2 bases; nucleotides outside the gene matches: 6. Germline loops: CDR1 SGHTA, CDR2 FQGNSA. CDR3 length: 15 amino acids. The CDR3 nucleotides read TGTGCCAGCAGCAAAGCGGGGGGCTCGCAAGAGACCCAGTACTTC. Translated: CASSKAGGSQETQYF.

The V call is TRBV5-1, the J call TRBJ1-2; tentatively, D is TRBD1 (5 bases). V was shortened by 0 bases and J by 5 bases, with 14 bases between the two germline ends. The V gene's germline CDR1 is SGHRS and CDR2 YFSETQ. The CDR3 runs 15 residues. The CDR3 loop is CASSLEGGGLYGYTF. The CDR3 region has the DNA TGCGCCAGCAGCTTGGAAGGCGGGGGACTTTATGGCTACACCTTC.

The chain joins TRBV7-2 to TRBJ2-7, with a weak D call TRBD2 (6 bases). Germline V gene data show CDR1 as SGHTA and CDR2 as FQGNSA. V lost 1 base and J lost 4, with 11 bases in between. The CDR3 covers 14 residues. The CDR3 coding sequence is TGTGCCAGCAGCTTAGTACGGGGGTCTTACGAGCAGTACTTC. It yields the protein CASSLVRGSYEQYF.

The sample holds one count of this clone. The rearrangement joins TRBV15 to TRBJ1-1; 7 positions match TRBD1. This CDR3 spans 15 amino acids. Germline CDR1 reads LNHNV; CDR2 reads YYDKDF (reference sequence). J was trimmed by 1 base and V by 1 base; bases with no gene match: 3. CDR3 sequence: CATSRAGQANTEAFF. The CDR3 nucleotides are TGTGCCACCAGCAGAGCAGGACAGGCGAACACTGAAGCTTTCTTT. Filled out from reference TRBV15 and TRBJ1-1, the complete variable domain reads DAMVIQNPRYQVTQFGKPVTLSCSQTLNHNVMYWYQQKSSQAPKLLFHYYDKDFNNEADTPDNFQSRRPNTSFCFLDIRSPGLGDTAMYLCATSRAGQANTEAFFGQGTRLTVV.

The rearrangement joins TRBV6-1 to TRBJ1-1; TRBD1 agrees at 8 bases. After removal of 5 bases from V and 1 base from J, the junction contained 3 bases not matched to a gene. Germline CDR1 and CDR2: MNHNS and SASEGT. The CDR3 has 14 residues. As DNA, the CDR3 is TGTGCCAGCAGTCAGGGGGCGCGGAACACTGAAGCTTTCTTT. It is translated as CASSQGARNTEAFF.

The V and J genes are TRBV6-1 and TRBJ2-7; TRBD2 agrees at 11 bases. There are 14 residues in the CDR3. Germline CDR1 reads MNHNS; CDR2 reads SASEGT. Trimming took 6 bases from V and 3 from J; bases not matched to a gene: 4. The CDR3 spells CASRPSGGHYEQYF. The CDR3 nucleotides are TGTGCCAGCAGGCCTAGCGGGGGGCACTACGAGCAGTACTTC.

This chain links TRBV23-1 with TRBJ1-1; D call uncertain. TRBV23-1 is identified as an open reading frame with a role that is uncertain. This CDR3 has 13 residues. The ends were cut back, 8 bases at V and 2 bases at J, with 12 bases in the middle. CDR3 coding DNA: TGCGCCAGCCACCCATGGGCCAACACTGAAGCTTTCTTT. Translated: CASHPWANTEAFF.

CDR3 in DNA: TGTGCCAGCAGCCGAGAGACGTTCACTGAAGCTTTCTTT. Translated: CASSRETFTEAFF. The V and J genes are TRBV7-9 and TRBJ1-1; D is unresolved. Germline-derived CDR1 and CDR2 are SEHNR and FQNEAQ (reference sequence). With 5 bases removed from V and 4 bases from J, the gap between germline ends came to 11 bases. This CDR3 has 13 amino acids.

V is TRBV2 and J is TRBJ2-5; D is ambiguous. The CDR3 has 14 amino acids. Between the trimmed V and J ends, which lost 7 bases and 5 bases, there was a span of 17 bases. CDR1 is SNHLY, CDR2 FYNNEI, per germline. Written as DNA, the CDR3 is TGTGCCAGCACCCCCTCGGAGATCCAGGAGACCCAGTACTTC. It is translated as CASTPSEIQETQYF. Full variable domain (remainder filled in from reference TRBV2 and TRBJ2-5): EPEVTQTPSHQVTQMGQEVILRCVPISNHLYFYWYRQILGQKVEFLVSFYNNEISEKSEIFDDQFSVERPDGSNFTLKIRSTKLEDSAMYFCASTPSEIQETQYFGPGTRLLVL.

The J gene is TRBJ1-2, the V gene TRBV25-1, with a possible D match to TRBD1 (6 bases). CDR1 and CDR2 from the germline V gene are MGHDK and SYGVNS. This CDR3 is 14 amino acids long. V was clipped by 6 bases and J by 7 bases, with 18 bases between them. CDR3 bases: TGTGCCAGCAGACGGGACATCCCAACGGGTGGCTACACCTTC. Amino acids: CASRRDIPTGGYTF.

The chain uses TRBV30 and TRBJ1-2; D not resolved. CDR3 size: 13 residues. Germline CDR1 GTSNPN, CDR2 SVGIG (reference sequence). Trimming removed 4 bases from V and 13 bases from J, with 22 bases in between. The CDR3 sequence: CAWTPGRIPWPTF. The CDR3 DNA sequence: TGTGCCTGGACCCCAGGAAGGATCCCCTGGCCCACCTTC.

This chain uses TRBV29-1 with TRBJ1-1; D gene uncertain. Between the trimmed V and J ends, which lost 3 bases and 4 bases, there was a span of 12 bases. Per germline, CDR1 SQVTM and CDR2 ANQGSEA. CDR3 length equals 13 residues. CDR3: CSVEFGEGTEAFF. DNA for the CDR3: TGCAGCGTTGAGTTCGGTGAGGGCACTGAAGCTTTCTTT.

The chain employs TRBV29-1 and TRBJ2-1, with TRBD1 matching over 9 bases. The CDR3 is made up of 15 amino acids. Germline V gives CDR1 SQVTM, CDR2 ANQGSEA. The V gene end was trimmed by 7 bases and the J gene end by 5 bases; junction bases not matched to a gene: 12. The CDR3 DNA reads as TGCAGCGCACGAACCGGGACAGGGTTCGACAATGAGCAGTTCTTC. Translation gives CSARTGTGFDNEQFF.

The chain uses TRBV25-1 and TRBJ1-1; D unresolved. In germline, CDR1 is MGHDK, CDR2 SYGVNS. V was shortened by 2 bases and J by 1 base, with 14 bases between the two germline ends. The length of the CDR3 is 16 residues. In DNA form, the CDR3 reads TGTGCCAGCAGTGAAGAAGGAGGTGTGGGGAACACTGAAGCTTTCTTT. Residues: CASSEEGGVGNTEAFF. Combining the CDR3 with reference TRBV25-1 and TRBJ1-1 gives the whole variable domain EADIYQTPRYLVIGTGKKITLECSQTMGHDKMYWYQQDPGMELHLIHYSYGVNSTEKGDLSSESTVSRIRTEHFPLTLESARPSHTSQYLCASSEEGGVGNTEAFFGQGTRLTVV.

The V and J genes are TRBV11-2 and TRBJ2-3; no clear D gene. Germline CDR1 SGHAT, CDR2 FQNNGV. The CDR3 spans 14 residues. The V end lost 2 bases, the J end lost 5 bases, and 11 bases lay between the germline ends. The CDR3 here is CASSLWGRGDTQYF. The CDR3 DNA reads TGTGCCAGCAGCTTATGGGGAAGAGGAGATACGCAGTATTTT.

V usage is TRBV5-1 and J usage is TRBJ1-4; D is unresolved. The germline V and J ends were trimmed by 10 bases and 5 bases, with 3 bases remaining between them. The CDR3 has 9 residues. Germline values: CDR1 SGHRS, CDR2 YFSETQ. In nucleotides, the CDR3 is TGCGCCTTGAATGAAAAACTGTTTTTT. Its translation is CALNEKLFF.

Notes on this clone: Because it lacks the conserved phenylalanine or tryptophan at the end, this CDR3 is likely a read error. No DNA is shown, since the ends of the CDR3 on it are uncertain; the CDR3 is the one TCRdb lists. This sequence joins TRBV7-2 and TRBJ2-4; the D segment call TRBD2 is taken from the table without a DNA check. Germline V gene sequence: CDR1 SGHTA, CDR2 FQGNSA. The CDR3 contains 12 residues when both ends are counted. The CDR3 sequence is CARRGRCAGRLI.

V usage is TRBV30 and J usage is TRBJ1-3; possible D gene TRBD1, 6 bases. CDR1 is GTSNPN, CDR2 SVGIG, per germline (reference sequence). The ends were cut back, 4 bases at V and 2 bases at J, with 12 bases in the middle. The CDR3 totals 14 residues. The CDR3 loop is CAWNQGFAGNTIYF. The CDR3 nucleotides read TGTGCCTGGAATCAGGGGTTTGCTGGAAACACCATATATTTT.

The chain joins TRBV7-2 to TRBJ2-3; TRBD2 aligns across 9 bases. The CDR3 runs to 17 residues. The V and J ends lost 5 bases and 1 base, in that order; junction bases with no gene match: 10. The germline V gene encodes CDR1 SGHTA and CDR2 FQGNSA. CDR3 DNA: TGTGCCAGCAGCGACCGGCCTAGCGGGGTCGGCACAGATACGCAGTATTTT. It encodes CASSDRPSGVGTDTQYF.

This clone was seen only a few times. The chain carries TRBV19 and TRBJ1-5; 7 nucleotides line up with TRBD1. Germline values: CDR1 LNHDA, CDR2 SQIVND (reference sequence). With V trimmed by 3 bases and J by 5 bases, 7 bases remained unmatched. The CDR3 runs to 15 residues. The CDR3 bases are TGTGCCAGTAGTATTCCCGGACAGGCCCATCAGCCCCAGCATTTT. It encodes CASSIPGQAHQPQHF. The entire variable domain, with the rest obtained from reference TRBV19 and TRBJ1-5, is as follows: DGGITQSPKYLFRKEGQNVTLSCEQNLNHDAMYWYRQDPGQGLRLIYYSQIVNDFQKGDIAEGYSVSREKKESFPLTVTSAQKNPTAFYLCASSIPGQAHQPQHFGDGTRLSIL.

There are a few counts of this clone. The chain carries TRBV5-4 and TRBJ1-1, with D possibly matching TRBD1 (5 bases). Trimming stripped 2 bases from V and 0 bases from J, with 11 bases between. The length of the CDR3 is 15 residues. CDR1 and CDR2 (germline): SGHNT, YYREEE (reference sequence). The CDR3 reads CASSFWGRVNTEAFF. The CDR3 bases are TGTGCCAGCAGCTTCTGGGGACGGGTGAACACTGAAGCTTTCTTT.